These T cell receptor beta chains were read from a single sample in a study of spatial heterogeneity in lung cancer. TCRdb re-called the 5' RACE reads with MiXCR, one entry per CDR3 protein. Here the sample spans fewer than 60,000 distinct CDR3 sequences, roughly 7.4% being singletons. The sample here was PBMCs, taken at follow-up. All receptors derive from a female donor with early-stage non-small cell lung cancer. Both conserved end residues are part of each CDR3. D genes are given only for firm matches. Clone size is given for some rows only: seen once, a few or many times, or a class if the clone is expanded.

CDR3 protein: CASSFRETGLYGYTF; CDR3 DNA: TGTGCCAGCAGCTTCCGGGAGACAGGGCTCTATGGCTACACCTTC; clone size: many; V gene: TRBV5-5; D gene: TRBD1; J gene: TRBJ1-2; CDR3 length: 15
CDR3 protein: CASSRYPGTSLYNEQFF; CDR3 DNA: TGCGCCAGCAGCCGTTACCCGGGGACTAGTTTATACAATGAGCAGTTCTTC; clone size: few; V gene: TRBV5-1; D gene: TRBD2; J gene: TRBJ2-1; CDR3 length: 17
CDR3 protein: CASSGNYGYTF; CDR3 DNA: TGCGCCAGCAGCGGTAACTATGGCTACACCTTC; clone size: many; V gene: TRBV5-1; D gene: -; J gene: TRBJ1-2; CDR3 length: 11
CDR3 protein: CASSQASTGSYGYTF; CDR3 DNA: TGTGCCAGCAGCCAAGCTTCGACAGGATCATATGGCTACACCTTC; clone size: -; V gene: TRBV3-1; D gene: -; J gene: TRBJ1-2; CDR3 length: 15
CDR3 protein: CASSLTGEPQPQHF; CDR3 DNA: TGTGCCAGCAGCTTGACAGGGGAACCTCAGCCCCAGCATTTT; clone size: -; V gene: TRBV5-6; D gene: TRBD1; J gene: TRBJ1-5; CDR3 length: 14
CDR3 protein: CASSSLQETQYF; CDR3 DNA: TGTGCCAGCAGTTCCCTTCAAGAGACCCAGTACTTC; clone size: many; V gene: TRBV12-3/TRBV12-4; D gene: -; J gene: TRBJ2-5; CDR3 length: 12
CDR3 protein: CASTETGSSYNSPLHF; CDR3 DNA: TGTGCCAGCACAGAGACAGGGAGCTCCTATAATTCACCCCTCCACTTT; clone size: many; V gene: TRBV5-6; D gene: TRBD1; J gene: TRBJ1-6; CDR3 length: 16
CDR3 protein: CASSRTGANTEAFF; CDR3 DNA: TGTGCCAGCAGCCGGACAGGGGCCAACACTGAAGCTTTCTTT; clone size: many; V gene: TRBV7-9; D gene: TRBD1; J gene: TRBJ1-1; CDR3 length: 14
CDR3 protein: CASSLNRAGEKLFF; CDR3 DNA: TGTGCCAGCAGCTTAAACAGGGCCGGTGAAAAACTGTTTTTT; clone size: few; V gene: TRBV7-6; D gene: -; J gene: TRBJ1-4; CDR3 length: 14
CDR3 protein: CSANYRGRGTEAFF; CDR3 DNA: TGCAGTGCTAATTACAGGGGGCGCGGCACTGAAGCTTTCTTT; clone size: -; V gene: TRBV20-1; D gene: TRBD1; J gene: TRBJ1-1; CDR3 length: 14
CDR3 protein: CASVIAGSSGANVLTF; CDR3 DNA: TGTGCCAGCGTAATAGCGGGGAGTTCCGGGGCCAACGTCCTGACTTTC; clone size: -; V gene: TRBV12-3/TRBV12-4; D gene: TRBD2; J gene: TRBJ2-6; CDR3 length: 16
CDR3 protein: CSVEDAKTGYEQYF; CDR3 DNA: TGCAGCGTTGAAGATGCGAAGACAGGGTACGAGCAGTACTTC; clone size: -; V gene: TRBV29-1; D gene: TRBD1; J gene: TRBJ2-7; CDR3 length: 14
CDR3 protein: CASSSWTVQFTGEQYF; CDR3 DNA: TGTGCCAGCAGCTCCTGGACAGTCCAATTCACGGGTGAGCAGTACTTC; clone size: many; V gene: TRBV6-2/TRBV6-3; D gene: -; J gene: TRBJ2-7; CDR3 length: 16
CDR3 protein: CASSSPRDRGHLATNEKLFF; CDR3 DNA: TGCGCCAGCAGTAGCCCCCGGGACAGGGGGCATTTGGCAACTAATGAAAAACTGTTTTTT; clone size: -; V gene: TRBV23-1; D gene: TRBD1; J gene: TRBJ1-4; CDR3 length: 20
CDR3 protein: CSVPGQTDTQYF; CDR3 DNA: TGCAGTGTCCCGGGTCAGACAGATACGCAGTATTTT; clone size: many; V gene: TRBV20-1; D gene: -; J gene: TRBJ2-3; CDR3 length: 12
CDR3 protein: CASSLALGQGEETQYF; CDR3 DNA: TGTGCCAGCAGCTTAGCCCTCGGACAGGGTGAGGAGACCCAGTACTTC; clone size: few; V gene: TRBV11-3; D gene: TRBD1; J gene: TRBJ2-5; CDR3 length: 16
CDR3 protein: CASSPGLAQETQYF; CDR3 DNA: TGTGCCAGCTCACCCGGACTAGCCCAAGAGACCCAGTACTTC; clone size: many; V gene: TRBV18; D gene: TRBD2; J gene: TRBJ2-5; CDR3 length: 14
CDR3 protein: CASSQVATGNTEAFF; CDR3 DNA: TGTGCCAGCAGCCAAGTGGCGACAGGCAACACTGAAGCTTTCTTT; clone size: -; V gene: TRBV3-1; D gene: -; J gene: TRBJ1-1; CDR3 length: 15
CDR3 protein: CASSLVSRQFTDTQYF; CDR3 DNA: TGTGCCAGCAGCTTAGTGAGTCGGCAGTTCACAGATACGCAGTATTTT; clone size: many; V gene: TRBV7-6; D gene: -; J gene: TRBJ2-3; CDR3 length: 16
CDR3 protein: CAKHRGIVGYGYTF; CDR3 DNA: TGTGCCAAACACAGGGGGATTGTGGGCTATGGCTACACCTTC; clone size: -; V gene: TRBV27; D gene: TRBD1; J gene: TRBJ1-2; CDR3 length: 14
CDR3 protein: CASRGQPNSPLHF; CDR3 DNA: TGTGCCAGCAGGGGACAGCCTAATTCACCCCTCCACTTT; clone size: -; V gene: TRBV27; D gene: TRBD1; J gene: TRBJ1-6; CDR3 length: 13
CDR3 protein: CSATSPRQDGYTF; CDR3 DNA: TGCAGCGCCACCTCGCCCAGACAAGATGGCTACACCTTC; clone size: few; V gene: TRBV29-1; D gene: -; J gene: TRBJ1-2; CDR3 length: 13
CDR3 protein: CASRRTEGRSETQYF; CDR3 DNA: TGTGCCAGCAGACGCACAGAGGGGAGGTCAGAGACCCAGTACTTC; clone size: many; V gene: TRBV11-2; D gene: -; J gene: TRBJ2-5; CDR3 length: 15
CDR3 protein: CASSPRGTADYNEQFF; CDR3 DNA: TGTGCCAGCTCACCGCGGGGGACAGCCGATTACAATGAGCAGTTCTTC; clone size: few; V gene: TRBV18; D gene: -; J gene: TRBJ2-1; CDR3 length: 16